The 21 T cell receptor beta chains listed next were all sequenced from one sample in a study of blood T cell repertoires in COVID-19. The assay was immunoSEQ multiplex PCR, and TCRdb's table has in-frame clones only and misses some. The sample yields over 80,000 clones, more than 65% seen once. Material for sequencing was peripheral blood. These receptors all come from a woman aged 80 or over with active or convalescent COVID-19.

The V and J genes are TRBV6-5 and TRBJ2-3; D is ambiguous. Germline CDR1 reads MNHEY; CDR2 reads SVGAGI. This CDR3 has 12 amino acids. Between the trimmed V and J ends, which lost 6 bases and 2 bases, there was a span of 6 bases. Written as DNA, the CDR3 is TGTGCCAGCAGGGGCAACACAGATACGCAGTATTTT. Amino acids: CASRGNTDTQYF.

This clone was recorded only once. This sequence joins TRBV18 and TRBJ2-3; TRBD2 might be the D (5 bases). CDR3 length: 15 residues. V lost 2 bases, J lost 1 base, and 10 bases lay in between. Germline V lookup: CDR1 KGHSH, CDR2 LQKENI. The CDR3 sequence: CASSPGRSGTDTQYF. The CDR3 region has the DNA TGTGCCAGCTCACCAGGGAGATCGGGCACAGATACGCAGTATTTT.

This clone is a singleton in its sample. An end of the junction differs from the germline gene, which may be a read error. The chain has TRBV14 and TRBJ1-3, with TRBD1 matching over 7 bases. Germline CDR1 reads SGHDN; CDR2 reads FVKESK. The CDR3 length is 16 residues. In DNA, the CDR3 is TGTGCCAGCAGCCGTCGGGGAGAACCGACAGGGCTGGAGGTCCGGTTT. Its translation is CASSRRGEPTGLEVRF. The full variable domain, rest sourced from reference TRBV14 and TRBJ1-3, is EAGVTQFPSHSVIEKGQTVTLRCDPISGHDNLYWYRRVMGKEIKFLLHFVKESKQDESGMPNNRFLAERTGGTYSTLKVQPAELEDSGVYFCASSRRGEPTGLEVRFGEGSWLTVV.

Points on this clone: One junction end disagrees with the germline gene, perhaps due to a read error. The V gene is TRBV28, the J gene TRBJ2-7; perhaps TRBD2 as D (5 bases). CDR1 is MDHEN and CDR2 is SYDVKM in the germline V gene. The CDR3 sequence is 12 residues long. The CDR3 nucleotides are TGTGCCGGCAGTTTAGCGTTCTACGAGCAGTACTTC. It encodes CAGSLAFYEQYF.

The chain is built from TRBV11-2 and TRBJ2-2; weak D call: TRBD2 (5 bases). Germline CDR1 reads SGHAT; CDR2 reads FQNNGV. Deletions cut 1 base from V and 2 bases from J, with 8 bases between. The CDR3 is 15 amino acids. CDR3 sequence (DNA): TGTGCCAGCAGCTTAGGGACTCTTAACACCGGGGAGCTGTTTTTT. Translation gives CASSLGTLNTGELFF.

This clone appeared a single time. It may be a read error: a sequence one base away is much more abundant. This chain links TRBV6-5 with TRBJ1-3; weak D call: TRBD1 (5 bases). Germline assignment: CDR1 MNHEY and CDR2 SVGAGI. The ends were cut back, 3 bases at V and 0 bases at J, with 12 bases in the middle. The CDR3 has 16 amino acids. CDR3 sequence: CASSYGQGFSGNTIYF. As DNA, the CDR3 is TGTGCCAGCAGTTATGGGCAGGGATTCTCTGGAAACACCATATATTTT.

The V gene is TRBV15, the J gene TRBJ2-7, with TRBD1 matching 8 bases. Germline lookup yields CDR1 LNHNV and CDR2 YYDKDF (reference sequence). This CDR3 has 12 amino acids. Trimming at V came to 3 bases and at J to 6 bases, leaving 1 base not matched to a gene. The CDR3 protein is CATSRDRAEQYF. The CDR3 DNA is TGTGCCACCAGCAGGGACAGGGCCGAGCAGTACTTC.

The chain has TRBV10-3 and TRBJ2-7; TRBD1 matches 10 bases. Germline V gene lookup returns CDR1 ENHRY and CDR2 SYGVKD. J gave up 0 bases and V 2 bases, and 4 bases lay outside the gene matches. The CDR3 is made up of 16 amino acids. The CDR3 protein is CAISETGQGSSYEQYF. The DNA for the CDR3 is TGTGCCATCAGTGAGACGGGACAGGGGAGCTCCTACGAGCAGTACTTC.

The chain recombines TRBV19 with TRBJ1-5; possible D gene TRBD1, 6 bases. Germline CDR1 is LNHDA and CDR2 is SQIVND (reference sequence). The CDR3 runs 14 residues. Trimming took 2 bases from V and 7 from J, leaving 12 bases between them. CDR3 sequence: CASSIKQGPQPQHF. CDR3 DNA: TGTGCCAGTAGTATAAAACAGGGCCCCCAGCCCCAGCATTTT. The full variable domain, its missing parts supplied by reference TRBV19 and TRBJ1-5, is DGGITQSPKYLFRKEGQNVTLSCEQNLNHDAMYWYRQDPGQGLRLIYYSQIVNDFQKGDIAEGYSVSREKKESFPLTVTSAQKNPTAFYLCASSIKQGPQPQHFGDGTRLSIL.

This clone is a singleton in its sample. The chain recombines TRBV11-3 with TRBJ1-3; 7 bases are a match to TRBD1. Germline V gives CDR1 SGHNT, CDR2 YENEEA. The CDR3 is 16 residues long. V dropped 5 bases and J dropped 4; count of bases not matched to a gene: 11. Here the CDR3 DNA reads TGTGCCAGCAGCGTGCAGGGACAGTCGGGAGGAAACACCATATATTTT. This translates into CASSVQGQSGGNTIYF.

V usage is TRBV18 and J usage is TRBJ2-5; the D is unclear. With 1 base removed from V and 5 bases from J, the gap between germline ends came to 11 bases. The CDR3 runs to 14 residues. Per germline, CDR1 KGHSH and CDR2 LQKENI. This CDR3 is CASSPLVALETQYF. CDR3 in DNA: TGTGCCAGCTCACCACTCGTGGCCCTGGAGACCCAGTACTTC.

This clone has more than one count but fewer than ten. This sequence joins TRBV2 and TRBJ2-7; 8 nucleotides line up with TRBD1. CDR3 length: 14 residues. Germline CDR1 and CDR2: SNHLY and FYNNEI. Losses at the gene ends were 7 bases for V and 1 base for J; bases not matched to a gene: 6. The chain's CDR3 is CASTRTGTSYEQYF. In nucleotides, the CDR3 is TGTGCCAGCACAAGGACAGGGACGTCCTACGAGCAGTACTTC.

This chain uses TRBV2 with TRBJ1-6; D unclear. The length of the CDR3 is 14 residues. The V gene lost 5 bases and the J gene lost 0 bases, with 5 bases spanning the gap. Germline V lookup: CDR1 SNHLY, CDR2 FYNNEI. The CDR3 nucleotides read TGTGCCAGCAGTCCGAGCTCCTATAATTCACCCCTCCACTTT. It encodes CASSPSSYNSPLHF. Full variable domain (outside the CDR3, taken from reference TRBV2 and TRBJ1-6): EPEVTQTPSHQVTQMGQEVILRCVPISNHLYFYWYRQILGQKVEFLVSFYNNEISEKSEIFDDQFSVERPDGSNFTLKIRSTKLEDSAMYFCASSPSSYNSPLHFGNGTRLTVT.

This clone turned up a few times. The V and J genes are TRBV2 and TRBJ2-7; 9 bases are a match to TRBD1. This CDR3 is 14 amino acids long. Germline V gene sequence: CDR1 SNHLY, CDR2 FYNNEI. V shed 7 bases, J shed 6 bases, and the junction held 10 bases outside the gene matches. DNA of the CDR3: TGTGCCAGCAAAGGGACAGGGATTGGGGTCGAGCAGTACTTC. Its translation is CASKGTGIGVEQYF.

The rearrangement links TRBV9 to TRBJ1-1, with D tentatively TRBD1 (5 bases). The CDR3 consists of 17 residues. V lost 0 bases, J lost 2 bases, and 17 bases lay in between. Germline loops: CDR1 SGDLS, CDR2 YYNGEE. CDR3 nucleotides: TGTGCCAGCAGCGTAGAGGGGTCGGCCCGAACAAACACTGAAGCTTTCTTT. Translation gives CASSVEGSARTNTEAFF.

DNA of the CDR3: TGTGCCATCAGTGCAGGGGGCAATCCGTACGAGCAGTACTTC. Residues: CAISAGGNPYEQYF. This chain connects TRBV10-3 to TRBJ2-7, with 8 bases fitting TRBD1. The CDR3 has 14 residues. The J segment lost 4 bases and the V segment lost 4 bases, leaving 6 bases of the junction unmatched. Germline V CDR1 and CDR2: ENHRY, SYGVKD.

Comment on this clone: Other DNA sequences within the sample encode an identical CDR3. CDR3 sequence reads: CASSLTGEETQYF. CDR3 bases: TGTGCCAGCAGTCTGACAGGGGAAGAGACCCAGTACTTC. The rearrangement uses TRBV11-1 and TRBJ2-5, with TRBD1 identical over 8 bases. CDR1 is SGHAT, CDR2 FQDESV, per germline (reference sequence). V shed 6 bases, J shed 3 bases, and the junction held 3 bases outside the gene matches. The CDR3 contains 13 residues.

The CDR3 protein is CSVEDSGSYEQYF. DNA for the CDR3: TGCAGCGTTGAAGATTCCGGTTCCTACGAGCAGTACTTC. The chain employs TRBV29-1 and TRBJ2-7; no definite D call. The ends were cut back, 0 bases at V and 1 base at J, with 7 bases in the middle. The CDR3 runs 13 residues. In germline, CDR1 is SQVTM, CDR2 ANQGSEA.

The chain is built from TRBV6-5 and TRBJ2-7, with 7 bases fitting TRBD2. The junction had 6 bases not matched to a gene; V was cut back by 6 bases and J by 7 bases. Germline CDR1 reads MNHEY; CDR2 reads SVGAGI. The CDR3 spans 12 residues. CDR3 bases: TGTGCCAGCAGACGAGCGGGACGGGAGCAGTACTTC. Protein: CASRRAGREQYF.

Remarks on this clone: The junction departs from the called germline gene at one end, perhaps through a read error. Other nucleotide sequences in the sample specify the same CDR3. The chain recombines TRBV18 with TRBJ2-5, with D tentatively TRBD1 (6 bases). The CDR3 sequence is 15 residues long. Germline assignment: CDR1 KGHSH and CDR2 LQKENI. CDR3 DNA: TGTGCCAGTTCACCAGGCCGACAGGCCCAAGAGACCCAGTACTTC. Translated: CASSPGRQAQETQYF.

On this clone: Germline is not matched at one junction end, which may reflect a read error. The CDR3 loop reads CASSLRAGEQVF. The CDR3 DNA sequence: TGTGCCAGCAGCTTGCGCGCGGGTGAGCAGGTCTTT. This chain links TRBV5-5 with TRBJ1-1; the D is unclear. Germline CDR1 reads SGHKS; CDR2 reads YYEKEE (reference sequence). The CDR3 runs 12 residues.